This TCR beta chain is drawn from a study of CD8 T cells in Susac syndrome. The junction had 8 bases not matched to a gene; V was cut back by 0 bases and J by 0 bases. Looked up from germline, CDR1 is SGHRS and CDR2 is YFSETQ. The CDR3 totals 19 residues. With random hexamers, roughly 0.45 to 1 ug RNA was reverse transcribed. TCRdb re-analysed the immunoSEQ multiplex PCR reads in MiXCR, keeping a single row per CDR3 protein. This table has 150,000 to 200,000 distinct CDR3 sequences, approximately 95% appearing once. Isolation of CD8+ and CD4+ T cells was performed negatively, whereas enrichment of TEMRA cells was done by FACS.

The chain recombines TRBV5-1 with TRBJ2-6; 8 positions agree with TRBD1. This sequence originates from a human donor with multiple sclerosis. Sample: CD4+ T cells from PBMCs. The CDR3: CASSLAPGQVLSGANVLTF. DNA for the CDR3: TGCGCCAGCAGCTTGGCTCCGGGACAGGTACTCTCTGGGGCCAACGTCCTGACTTTC.